The 9 T cell receptor beta chains reported below all come from one sample, sequenced in a study of tumor-infiltrating lymphocytes in glioblastoma multiforme. Three nested ARM-PCR rounds with V-beta and C-beta primers built TCRB libraries. TCRdb reanalysed the multiplex PCR reads using MiXCR and keeps one entry per CDR3 protein. The sample shows more than 10,000 distinct CDR3 sequences, almost 65% of them seen only once. The sequencing input was brain tumor tissue. The receptors here all came from a male donor with glioblastoma.

As concerns this clonotype: The conserved closing phenylalanine or tryptophan is absent in this CDR3, likely reflecting a read error. Because the CDR3's place on the DNA is in doubt, the DNA is left out and the CDR3 is given as listed by TCRdb. V usage is TRBV20-1 and J usage is TRBJ2-5; no DNA check was done on the table's D call, TRBD2. Germline loops: CDR1 DFQATT, CDR2 SNEGSKA (reference sequence). The CDR3 is 16 amino acids long, termini counted. CDR3 residues: CSARGASGAARETRYY.

V usage is TRBV29-1 and J usage is TRBJ1-5, with a weak D call TRBD1 (5 bases). Germline-derived CDR1 and CDR2 are SQVTM and ANQGSEA. The CDR3 is 13 residues long. V lost 3 bases and J 6 bases, leaving 12 bases between the germline ends. In DNA form, the CDR3 reads TGCAGCGTTGAGAAAGGGGCCGGTCAGCCCCAGCATTTT. This gives the protein CSVEKGAGQPQHF.

This chain links TRBV11-3 with TRBJ2-2; 7 bases line up with TRBD1. This CDR3 spans 17 amino acids. Trimming cost V 5 bases and J 1 base; bases outside gene matches: 10. Germline V gene sequence: CDR1 SGHNT, CDR2 YENEEA. The CDR3 region has the DNA TGTGCCAGCAGCGCCCCTGAAGGGACAGTGAACACCGGGGAGCTGTTTTTT. Translated: CASSAPEGTVNTGELFF.

This clonotype was recorded many times. In this CDR3 the conserved last residue, phenylalanine or tryptophan, is missing, so a read error is likely. The chain combines TRBV6-1 with TRBJ2-1; 8 positions agree with TRBD1. The V and J ends lost 0 bases and 8 bases, in that order; junction bases with no gene match: 15. The germline gives CDR1 MNHNS, CDR2 SASEGT. The CDR3 loop spans 18 amino acids. For the CDR3, the DNA is TGTGCCAGCAGTGAAGCTCGAACCGCAGGGGGCGCGATCGATGAGCAGTTCCTC. Its translation is CASSEARTAGGAIDEQFL.

For this clonotype: The CDR3 end shows no conserved phenylalanine or tryptophan, and so a read error is likely. CDR3 loop: CSARDRAEVSTNEKLFC. The CDR3 coding sequence is TGCAGTGCTAGAGATCGGGCAGAGGTCTCAACTAATGAAAAACTGTTTTGT. This chain links TRBV20-1 with TRBJ1-4, with unresolved D. The CDR3 loop spans 17 amino acids. Germline CDR1 DFQATT, CDR2 SNEGSKA (reference sequence). Trimming cost V 0 bases and J 0 bases, with 14 bases left between them.

V usage is TRBV29-1 and J usage is TRBJ2-5; D is tentatively TRBD1 or TRBD2 (7 bases each). Germline-derived CDR1 and CDR2 are SQVTM and ANQGSEA. V lost 6 bases and J 0 bases, leaving 11 bases between the germline ends. The CDR3 is 13 amino acids. CDR3 nucleotide sequence: TGCAGCGTGCAGGGGGGGGACCAAGAGACCCAGTACTTC. This translates into CSVQGGDQETQYF.

This clonotype is judged medium-sized. The J gene is TRBJ1-4, the V gene TRBV6-5; D remains unclear. V lost 2 bases, J lost 8 bases, and 12 bases lay in between. Per the germline V gene, CDR1 is MNHEY and CDR2 is SVGAGI. The CDR3 is 14 residues long. CDR3 sequence reads: CASSYRGVDEKLFF. The CDR3 nucleotides read TGTGCCAGCAGTTACCGTGGGGTGGACGAAAAACTGTTTTTT.

The rearrangement joins TRBV6-6 to TRBJ2-1; D gene uncertain. The V and J ends lost 7 bases and 2 bases respectively, with 12 bases between them. The CDR3 spans 14 residues. Germline V gene sequence: CDR1 MNHNY, CDR2 SVGAGI (reference sequence). The CDR3 sequence is CASTVPTAYNEQFF. Written as DNA, the CDR3 is TGTGCCAGCACCGTACCCACAGCCTACAATGAGCAGTTCTTC.

Details on this clonotype: Its ends do not fully match the called genes, so a read error is possible. The rearrangement uses TRBV29-1 and TRBJ2-1; 7 nucleotides line up with TRBD1. The length of the CDR3 is 12 residues. Germline V gives CDR1 SQVTM, CDR2 ANQGSEA. The CDR3 loop is CSLGTAYNKQFF. CDR3 in DNA: TGCAGCCTTGGGACAGCCTACAATAAGCAGTTCTTC.